This T cell receptor (beta chain) was recorded in a study of blood T cell repertoires in COVID-19. Participants' own reports of clinical history determined their cohort assignment. In the source study's methods: Amplification from reference gene primers served as the basis for estimated nucleated cell counts. TCRdb keeps only in-frame clones here, not all; method: immunoSEQ multiplex PCR. V and J calls and clone size follow that table, whereas D and trimming were derived from the DNA. Among under 300,000 clones, approximately 84% were seen once, and the ten largest hold 3% to 4%. The CDR3 length is 13 residues. Germline CDR1 GTSNPN, CDR2 SVGIG (reference sequence). The ends lost 5 bases at V and 8 bases at J; junction bases unmatched: 6.

This clonotype originated in a woman in her thirties or forties with acute COVID-19. The chain recombines TRBV30 with TRBJ2-1; 10 nucleotides agree with TRBD2. The sequencing input was PBMCs or T cells enriched from blood (not recorded which). The CDR3 sequence: CAWASGSSDEQFF. Written as DNA, the CDR3 is TGTGCCTGGGCTAGCGGGAGTTCCGATGAGCAGTTCTTC.